The 11 T cell receptor beta chains listed next were all sequenced from one sample in a study of T cells in Graves' hyperthyroidism and ophthalmopathy. Amplified TCR beta CDR3 regions came from RNA transcripts. A first-round RT-PCR of the TCR CDR3 used the HTBI primer set. TCRdb fed the multiplex PCR reads into MiXCR, producing one record per CDR3 protein. The sample lists hundreds of thousands of distinct CDR3 sequences, about a sixth occurring once. Specimen: blood. These receptors were collected from a woman aged 18-29 years with Graves' hyperthyroidism.

This clonotype was observed many times. This rearrangement joins TRBV10-3 to TRBJ2-7, with D maybe TRBD2 (6 bases). The CDR3 runs 15 residues. Trimming took 6 bases from V and 3 from J, leaving 18 bases between them. The germline CDR1 and CDR2 sequences are ENHRY and SYGVKD. In DNA, the CDR3 is TGTGCCATCAGGGAGGGTGGGAGCCCCTACTACGAGCAGTACTTC. Encoded protein: CAIREGGSPYYEQYF.

This clonotype has at least ten counts. The V and J genes are TRBV28 and TRBJ1-5; D gene uncertain. The CDR3 consists of 16 residues. The ends were cut back, 1 base at V and 0 bases at J, with 10 bases in the middle. Germline-derived CDR1 and CDR2 are MDHEN and SYDVKM. The CDR3 bases are TGTGCCAGCAGTTTATCCGGAGATTATAGCAATCAGCCCCAGCATTTT. This gives the protein CASSLSGDYSNQPQHF.

This clonotype was picked up many times. The gene calls are TRBV12-3 or TRBV12-4 and TRBJ2-3, with 10 bases aligning to TRBD2. This CDR3 has 16 amino acids. V was clipped by 3 bases and J by 5 bases; unmatched bases: 8. The CDR3 is CASSLEASGSGDTQYF. CDR3 in DNA: TGTGCCAGCAGTTTGGAGGCTAGCGGGAGCGGAGATACGCAGTATTTT.

This clonotype has at least ten counts. V gene TRBV20-1 combines with J gene TRBJ2-3; perhaps TRBD2 as D (6 bases). Germline V gene data show CDR1 as DFQATT and CDR2 as SNEGSKA (reference sequence). The CDR3 sequence is 15 residues long. With 5 bases removed from V and 6 bases from J, the gap between germline ends came to 21 bases. This chain's CDR3 is CSAYAQTRQLDTQYF. CDR3 sequence (DNA): TGCAGTGCTTACGCCCAGACTAGACAGCTGGATACGCAGTATTTT.

This clonotype was counted many times. The rearrangement joins TRBV2 to TRBJ2-2; 11 positions match TRBD2. Germline V CDR1 and CDR2: SNHLY, FYNNEI. The CDR3 totals 18 residues. V lost 4 bases to trimming and J lost 0 bases; unmatched junction nucleotides: 7. In nucleotides, the CDR3 is TGTGCCAGCAGTGTCGGGCTAGCGGGGGGTCCGAACACCGGGGAGCTGTTTTTT. As protein: CASSVGLAGGPNTGELFF.

This clonotype was observed a handful of times. The V call is TRBV5-1, the J call TRBJ1-2; D might be TRBD1 (5 bases). This CDR3 contains 14 residues. Germline values: CDR1 SGHRS, CDR2 YFSETQ. V lost 0 bases and J lost 4, with 10 bases in between. CDR3: CASSLEQAFYGYTF. Here the CDR3 DNA reads TGCGCCAGCAGCTTGGAACAGGCTTTCTATGGCTACACCTTC.

This clonotype was counted ten times or more. This rearrangement joins TRBV20-1 to TRBJ1-2; D perhaps matches TRBD1 (5 bases). The germline V gene has CDR1 DFQATT and CDR2 SNEGSKA (reference sequence). The CDR3 spans 13 residues. Trimming took 6 bases from V and 0 from J, leaving 11 bases between them. The CDR3 DNA sequence: TGCAGTGCGGGGGGAGGGGCTAACTATGGCTACACCTTC. The encoded protein is CSAGGGANYGYTF.

This clonotype was counted many times. This rearrangement joins TRBV7-2 to TRBJ1-2, with D maybe TRBD1 (6 bases). Trimming took 5 bases from V and 0 from J, leaving 16 bases between them. Per germline, CDR1 SGHTA and CDR2 FQGNSA. The CDR3 loop spans 16 amino acids. CDR3 amino acids: CASSRPRDKPNYGYTF. The CDR3 nucleotides are TGTGCCAGCAGCCGCCCACGGGACAAACCTAACTATGGCTACACCTTC. Variable domain in full (rest from reference TRBV7-2 and TRBJ1-2): GAGVSQSPSNKVTEKGKDVELRCDPISGHTALYWYRQSLGQGLEFLIYFQGNSAPDKSGLPSDRFSAERTGGSVSTLTIQRTQQEDSAVYLCASSRPRDKPNYGYTFGSGTRLTVV.

This chain links TRBV9 with TRBJ2-3; D perhaps matches TRBD1 (5 bases). Trimming pared 4 bases from V and 1 base from J, leaving 19 bases between. This CDR3 spans 17 amino acids. Germline-derived CDR1 and CDR2 are SGDLS and YYNGEE. The CDR3 sequence is CASSPPPSGKGTDTQYF. The CDR3 bases are TGTGCCAGCAGCCCCCCCCCGTCAGGGAAAGGCACAGATACGCAGTATTTT.

At least ten counts were recorded for this clonotype. The chain couples TRBV12-3 or TRBV12-4 to TRBJ1-5, with D possibly TRBD1 on 5 matching bases. Trimming left V 5 bases short and J 4 bases short, with 12 bases between. This CDR3 spans 14 amino acids. For the CDR3, the DNA is TGTGCCAGCAGTCCCGGGACGGTTAATCAGCCCCAGCATTTT. Protein: CASSPGTVNQPQHF.

This clonotype was counted many times. The gene calls are TRBV11-3 and TRBJ1-2; D unresolved. The germline V gene encodes CDR1 SGHNT and CDR2 YENEEA. The V end lost 0 bases, the J end lost 0 bases, and 11 bases lay between the germline ends. This CDR3 has 16 residues. Here the CDR3 reads CASSLDGSRPNYGYTF. CDR3 DNA sequence: TGTGCCAGCAGCTTAGATGGGTCCAGGCCTAACTATGGCTACACCTTC. Full variable domain (rest looked up from reference TRBV11-3 and TRBJ1-2): EAGVVQSPRYKIIEKKQPVAFWCNPISGHNTLYWYLQNLGQGPELLIRYENEEAVDDSQLPKDRFSAERLKGVDSTLKIQPAELGDSAVYLCASSLDGSRPNYGYTFGSGTRLTVV.